Below are 3 T cell receptor beta chains sequenced from a single sample in a study of cytomegalovirus exposure and HLA in healthy donors. Sequencing used immunoSEQ multiplex PCR; TCRdb keeps in-frame clones, though not all of them. The sample lists about 190,000 clones, about 80% seen once, with 2.8% in the top ten. The sample comprised PBMCs. These receptors came from a woman aged 18-35 years in good health and CMV-seropositive.

The chain employs TRBV19 and TRBJ1-2; D is ambiguous. V lost 5 bases and J 6 bases, leaving 16 bases between the germline ends. Looked up from germline, CDR1 is LNHDA and CDR2 is SQIVND (reference sequence). This CDR3 has 14 amino acids. Here the CDR3 DNA reads TGTGCCAGTAGTCCCCGGACGGAGGTGAATGGCTACACCTTC. Encoded protein: CASSPRTEVNGYTF.

This chain connects TRBV19 to TRBJ1-2; 8 bases fit TRBD1. The CDR3 contains 14 residues. The germline gives CDR1 LNHDA, CDR2 SQIVND (reference sequence). V lost 4 bases, J lost 8 bases, and 9 bases stayed unmatched. The CDR3 sequence: CASSTRQGINGYTF. The DNA for the CDR3 is TGTGCCAGTAGTACCCGACAGGGGATCAACGGCTACACCTTC.

This sequence joins TRBV27 and TRBJ1-1; D gene ambiguous. The CDR3 totals 15 residues. Trimming shortened V by 5 bases and J by 0 bases, and 13 bases separated the two germline ends. Germline V lookup: CDR1 MNHEY, CDR2 SMNVEV (reference sequence). CDR3 nucleotide sequence: TGTGCCAGCAGTCAAACAGCGGTGTTGAACACTGAAGCTTTCTTT. It is translated as CASSQTAVLNTEAFF.